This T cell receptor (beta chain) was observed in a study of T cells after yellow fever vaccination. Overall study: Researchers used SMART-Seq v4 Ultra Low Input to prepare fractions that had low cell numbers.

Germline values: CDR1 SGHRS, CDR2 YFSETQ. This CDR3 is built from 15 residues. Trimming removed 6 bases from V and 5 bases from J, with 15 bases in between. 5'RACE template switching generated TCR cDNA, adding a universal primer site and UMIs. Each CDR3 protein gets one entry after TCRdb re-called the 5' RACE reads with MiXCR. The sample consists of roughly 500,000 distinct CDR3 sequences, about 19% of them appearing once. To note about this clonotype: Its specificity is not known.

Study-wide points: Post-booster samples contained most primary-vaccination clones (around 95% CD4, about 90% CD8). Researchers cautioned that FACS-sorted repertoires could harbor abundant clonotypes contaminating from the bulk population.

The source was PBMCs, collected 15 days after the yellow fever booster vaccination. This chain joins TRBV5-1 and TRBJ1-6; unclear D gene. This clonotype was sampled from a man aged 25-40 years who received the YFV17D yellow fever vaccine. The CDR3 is CASKDGNQNNSPLHF. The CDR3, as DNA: TGCGCCAGCAAAGACGGGAATCAAAATAATTCACCCCTCCACTTT.